The 3 T cell receptor beta chains in this list originate from one sample, sequenced in a study of T-cell reconstitution after alpha-beta-depleted transplantation in children (dated by TCRdb to about 2016). The library relied on PCR. Sequencing was performed on an Illumina HiSeq 2500. To normalize quantification of the TCRbeta repertoire, the TCR libraries were built with molecular barcoding that relied on unique molecular identifiers. The public reads were quality trimmed at Q25 with fastp and then assembled into clones with MiXCR by TCRdb, keeping productive beta chains. Here each entry gathers all rows of one CDR3 protein and keeps the most common genes and DNA. The sample table holds about 300,000 distinct CDR3 sequences, of which about 9.5% were seen once. The top ten clonotypes cover around 7.6% of the sample. The treatment or condition label here, explained by the study, means: allogeneic hematopoietic cell transplantation with graft depleted of TCRalphabeta T cells and CD19 B cells.

The sample consisted of PBMCs, taken before TCRalphabeta/CD19-depleted stem cell transplant. The receptor set was obtained from a boy younger than two with acute myeloid leukemia, due to receive a stem cell transplant.

This clonotype was recorded a few times. The V and J genes are TRBV20-1 and TRBJ2-1, with D perhaps given as TRBD1 or TRBD2 (5 bases each). Trimming left V 6 bases short and J 1 base short, with 13 bases between. Germline CDR1 and CDR2: DFQATT and SNEGSKA (reference sequence). This CDR3 is 14 amino acids long. CDR3 sequence reads: CSAKGERSYNEQFF. CDR3 in DNA: TGCAGTGCAAAAGGGGAGCGGTCCTACAATGAGCAGTTCTTC.

This clonotype was seen a handful of times. This chain connects TRBV6-5 to TRBJ2-7; the match to TRBD2 covers 7 bases. CDR3 length equals 14 residues. Trimming cost V 2 bases and J 3 bases; bases outside gene matches: 4. Germline V gene data show CDR1 as MNHEY and CDR2 as SVGAGI. In nucleotides, the CDR3 is TGTGCCAGCAGTTACGGACTAGTGGACTACGAGCAGTACTTC. Encoded protein: CASSYGLVDYEQYF.

This clonotype was seen repeatedly, ten times or more. The rearrangement uses TRBV20-1 and TRBJ2-7; 13 nucleotides line up with TRBD2. The germline V gene has CDR1 DFQATT and CDR2 SNEGSKA (reference sequence). Trimming removed 2 bases from V and 6 bases from J; junction bases left unmatched: 13. The CDR3 runs 17 residues. Written as DNA, the CDR3 is TGCAGTGCTAGACGCCCCCAAGGACTAGCGGGAGTAAGCGAGCAGTACTTC. This gives the protein CSARRPQGLAGVSEQYF.